The 8 T cell receptor beta chains in this list originate from one sample, sequenced in a study of T cell responses to AZD1222 COVID-19 vaccine. The repertoire was sequenced with immunoSEQ multiplex PCR; TCRdb's copy has only in-frame clones and lacks some. Counted here are around 140,000 clones, 93% occurring once; the ten biggest clones make up 5% to 6.5%. The input for sequencing was peripheral blood, taken on day 0 of AZD1222 vaccination. The receptors come from an adult in good health.

The table lists this clone with a count of one. The rearrangement uses TRBV7-9 and TRBJ2-1, with D unclear. Germline CDR1 SEHNR, CDR2 FQNEAQ (reference sequence). CDR3 size: 14 residues. Between the trimmed V and J ends, which lost 2 bases and 6 bases, there was a span of 11 bases. The CDR3 sequence is CASSLSPASNEQFF. DNA of the CDR3: TGTGCCAGCAGCTTATCCCCTGCATCCAATGAGCAGTTCTTC.

This chain uses TRBV6-1 with TRBJ2-7; 9 bases match TRBD1. Looked up from germline, CDR1 is MNHNS and CDR2 is SASEGT. The CDR3 is made up of 15 amino acids. J gave up 3 bases and V 5 bases, and 8 bases lay outside the gene matches. The CDR3 sequence is CASSNGPGQGYEQYF. Here the CDR3 DNA reads TGTGCCAGCAGTAACGGGCCGGGACAGGGCTACGAGCAGTACTTC.

The gene calls are TRBV5-1 and TRBJ2-3; D gene ambiguous. Trimming took off 2 bases at V and 4 bases at J, with 11 bases between the two ends. Germline V gene lookup returns CDR1 SGHRS and CDR2 YFSETQ. The CDR3 length is 14 residues. CDR3 region: CASSLIFEADTQYF. Here the CDR3 DNA reads TGCGCCAGCAGCTTAATTTTCGAGGCAGATACGCAGTATTTT.

V and J are TRBV5-1 and TRBJ1-2, with D unclear. Trimming removed 0 bases at V and 8 bases at J, with 17 bases between. Germline V gives CDR1 SGHRS, CDR2 YFSETQ. The CDR3 length is 15 residues. CDR3 sequence reads: CASSLDYGPGRGYTF. The CDR3 nucleotides are TGCGCCAGCAGCTTGGATTATGGGCCCGGACGCGGCTACACCTTC.

The chain combines TRBV9 with TRBJ2-7; maybe TRBD2 (6 bases). CDR3 length equals 16 residues. Germline V CDR1 and CDR2: SGDLS, YYNGEE. V dropped 4 bases and J dropped 5 bases, with 22 bases sitting between them. The CDR3 reads CASSPGSGFIGNEQYF. Written as DNA, the CDR3 is TGTGCCAGCAGCCCAGGTAGCGGTTTTATAGGGAACGAGCAGTACTTC.

The chain couples TRBV25-1 to TRBJ1-4, with D perhaps matching TRBD1 (6 bases). The CDR3 contains 15 residues. Germline-derived CDR1 and CDR2 are MGHDK and SYGVNS. V was pared by 5 bases and J by 1 base, with 11 bases between. The CDR3 spells CASSFLRGTNEKLFF. CDR3 nucleotides: TGTGCCAGCAGTTTCCTCAGGGGAACTAATGAAAAACTGTTTTTT. Filled out from reference TRBV25-1 and TRBJ1-4, the complete variable domain reads EADIYQTPRYLVIGTGKKITLECSQTMGHDKMYWYQQDPGMELHLIHYSYGVNSTEKGDLSSESTVSRIRTEHFPLTLESARPSHTSQYLCASSFLRGTNEKLFFGSGTQLSVL.

V usage is TRBV5-1 and J usage is TRBJ2-2; the D gene is possibly TRBD1 (6 bases). Deletions cut 0 bases from V and 7 bases from J, with 7 bases between. The CDR3 runs to 13 residues. Germline lookup yields CDR1 SGHRS and CDR2 YFSETQ. CDR3 sequence (DNA): TGCGCCAGCAGCTTGGAGGGGGTCGGGGAGCTGTTTTTT. It is translated as CASSLEGVGELFF.

This chain joins TRBV4-2 and TRBJ1-2; TRBD1 matches 11 bases. This CDR3 comprises 17 residues. The junction had 10 bases not matched to a gene; V was cut back by 2 bases and J by 5 bases. CDR1 and CDR2 (germline): LGHNA, YNFKEQ. The chain's CDR3 is CASSQPGQGERSYGYTF. CDR3 nucleotide sequence: TGTGCCAGCAGCCAACCGGGACAGGGGGAAAGGTCTTATGGCTACACCTTC.